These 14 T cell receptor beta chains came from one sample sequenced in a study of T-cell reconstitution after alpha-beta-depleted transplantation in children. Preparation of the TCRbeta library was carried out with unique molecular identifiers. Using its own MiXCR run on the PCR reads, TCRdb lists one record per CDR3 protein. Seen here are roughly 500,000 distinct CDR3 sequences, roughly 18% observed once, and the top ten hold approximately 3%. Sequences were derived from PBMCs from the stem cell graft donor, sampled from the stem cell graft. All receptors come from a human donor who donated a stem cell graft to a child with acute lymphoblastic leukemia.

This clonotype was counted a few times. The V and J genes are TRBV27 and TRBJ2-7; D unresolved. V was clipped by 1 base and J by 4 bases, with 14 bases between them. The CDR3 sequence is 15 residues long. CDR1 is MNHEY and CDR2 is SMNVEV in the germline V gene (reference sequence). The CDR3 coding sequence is TGTGCCAGCAGTTTATTCTTGGGGATCGATTACGAGCAGTACTTC. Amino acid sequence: CASSLFLGIDYEQYF.

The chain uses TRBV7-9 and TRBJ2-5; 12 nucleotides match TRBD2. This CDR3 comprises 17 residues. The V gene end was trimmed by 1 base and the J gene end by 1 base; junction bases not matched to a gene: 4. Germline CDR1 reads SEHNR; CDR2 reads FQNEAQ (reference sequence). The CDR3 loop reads CASSLGTSGRFQETQYF. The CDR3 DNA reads TGTGCCAGCAGCTTAGGTACTAGCGGGAGGTTCCAAGAGACCCAGTACTTC.

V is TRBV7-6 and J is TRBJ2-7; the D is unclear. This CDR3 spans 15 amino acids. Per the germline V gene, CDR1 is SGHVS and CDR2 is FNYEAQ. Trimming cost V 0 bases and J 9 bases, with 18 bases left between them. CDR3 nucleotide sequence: TGTGCCAGCAGCTTAGCGAGTATGACACGAGAGGTGCAGTACTTC. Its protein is CASSLASMTREVQYF.

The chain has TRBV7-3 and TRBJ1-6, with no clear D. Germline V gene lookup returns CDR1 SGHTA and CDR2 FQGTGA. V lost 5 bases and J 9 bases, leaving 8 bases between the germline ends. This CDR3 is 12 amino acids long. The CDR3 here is CASSTGASPLHF. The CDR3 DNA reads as TGTGCCAGCAGCACGGGTGCTTCACCCCTCCACTTT.

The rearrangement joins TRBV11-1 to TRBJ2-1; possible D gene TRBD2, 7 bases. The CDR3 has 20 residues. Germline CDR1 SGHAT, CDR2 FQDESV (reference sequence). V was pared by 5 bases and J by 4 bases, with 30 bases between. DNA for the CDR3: TGTGCCAGCAGCGCCCTACATGGTAGGGGGGGACGGAGAGGGTACAATGAGCAGTTCTTC. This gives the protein CASSALHGRGGRRGYNEQFF. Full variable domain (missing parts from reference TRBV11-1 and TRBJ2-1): EAEVAQSPRYKITEKSQAVAFWCDPISGHATLYWYRQILGQGPELLVQFQDESVVDDSQLPKDRFSAERLKGVDSTLKIQPAELGDSAMYLCASSALHGRGGRRGYNEQFFGPGTRLTVL.

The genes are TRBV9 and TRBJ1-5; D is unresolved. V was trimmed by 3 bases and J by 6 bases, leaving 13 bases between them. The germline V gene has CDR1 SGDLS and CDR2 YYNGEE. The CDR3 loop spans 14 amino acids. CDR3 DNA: TGTGCCAGCAGCGCTTCCACCGCGTCTCAGCCCCAGCATTTT. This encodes CASSASTASQPQHF.

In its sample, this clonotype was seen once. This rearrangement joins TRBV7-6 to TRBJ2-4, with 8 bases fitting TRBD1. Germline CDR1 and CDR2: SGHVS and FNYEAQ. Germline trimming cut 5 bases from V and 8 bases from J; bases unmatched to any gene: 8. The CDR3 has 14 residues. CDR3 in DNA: TGTGCCAGCAGCCGTTTAAACAGGGGGGACATTCAGTACTTC. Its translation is CASSRLNRGDIQYF.

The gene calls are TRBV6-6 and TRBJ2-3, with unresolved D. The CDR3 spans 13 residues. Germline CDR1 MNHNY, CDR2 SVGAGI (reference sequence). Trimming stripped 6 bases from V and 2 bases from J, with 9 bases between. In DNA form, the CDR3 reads TGTGCCAGCAGCGGCCCCACCACAGATACGCAGTATTTT. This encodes CASSGPTTDTQYF.

CDR3 bases: TGCAGTGCGTATAGCGGGAGATACACCGGGGAGCTGTTTTTT. This sequence encodes CSAYSGRYTGELFF. This sequence joins TRBV20-1 and TRBJ2-2; TRBD2 matches 9 bases. This CDR3 has 14 amino acids. Germline CDR1 and CDR2: DFQATT and SNEGSKA (reference sequence). Trimming at V came to 6 bases and at J to 3 bases, leaving 5 bases not matched to a gene.

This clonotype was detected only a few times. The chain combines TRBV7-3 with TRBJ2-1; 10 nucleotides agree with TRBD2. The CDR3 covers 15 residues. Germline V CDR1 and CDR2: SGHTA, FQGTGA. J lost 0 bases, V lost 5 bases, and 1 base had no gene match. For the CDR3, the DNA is TGTGCCAGCAGCACTAGCGGGGACTCCTACAATGAGCAGTTCTTC. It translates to CASSTSGDSYNEQFF.

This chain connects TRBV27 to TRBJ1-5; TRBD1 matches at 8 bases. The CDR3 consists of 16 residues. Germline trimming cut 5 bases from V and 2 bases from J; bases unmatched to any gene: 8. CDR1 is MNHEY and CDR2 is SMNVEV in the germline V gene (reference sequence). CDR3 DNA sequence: TGTGCCAGCAGTCCTTCCCGGACAGGGCGCAATCAGCCCCAGCATTTT. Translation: CASSPSRTGRNQPQHF.

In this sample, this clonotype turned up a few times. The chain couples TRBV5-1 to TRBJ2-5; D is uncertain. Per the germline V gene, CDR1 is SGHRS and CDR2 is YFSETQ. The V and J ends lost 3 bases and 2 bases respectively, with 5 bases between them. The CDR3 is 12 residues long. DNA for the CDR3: TGCGCCAGCAGCTATTTACAAGAGACCCAGTACTTC. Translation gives CASSYLQETQYF.

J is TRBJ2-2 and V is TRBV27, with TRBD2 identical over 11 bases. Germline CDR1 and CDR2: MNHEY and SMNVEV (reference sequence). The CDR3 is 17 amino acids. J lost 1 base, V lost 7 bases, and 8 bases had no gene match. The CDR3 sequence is CASTTLTSGKNTGELFF. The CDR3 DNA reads TGTGCCAGCACTACCCTGACTAGCGGGAAGAACACCGGGGAGCTGTTTTTT.

The CDR3 DNA reads TGCGCCAGCAGCTCTGCAGGGGGCAGGGGAGAGACCCAGTACTTC. It translates to CASSSAGGRGETQYF. V and J are TRBV4-1 and TRBJ2-5; 8 nucleotides line up with TRBD1. The V gene's germline CDR1 is MGHRA and CDR2 YSYEKL. J was trimmed by 4 bases and V by 5 bases; bases with no gene match: 9. This CDR3 comprises 15 residues.